The 14 T cell receptor beta chains listed next were all sequenced from one sample in a study of OX40 agonist ivuxolimab in advanced cancers. The method was immunoSEQ multiplex PCR; TCRdb's version includes in-frame clones alone and lacks a portion of them. The sample includes 50,000 to 60,000 clones, roughly 89% of them seen just once. Specimen: CD4+ or CD8+ T cells sorted from blood, collected in a trial of the OX40 agonist ivuxolimab. Receptor source: an adult with an advanced solid tumor such as melanoma, head and neck, liver or kidney cancer.

Turning to this clone: The identical CDR3 is also encoded by other nucleotide sequences in the sample. The V call is TRBV27, the J call TRBJ2-1; D not resolved. Trimming pared 6 bases from V and 4 bases from J, leaving 4 bases between. This CDR3 is 11 amino acids long. Germline CDR1 and CDR2: MNHEY and SMNVEV (reference sequence). The CDR3 loop is CASSLYNEQFF. In nucleotides, the CDR3 is TGTGCCAGCAGCCTTTACAATGAGCAGTTCTTC.

This chain links TRBV25-1 with TRBJ1-2, with TRBD1 identical over 7 bases. The CDR3 sequence is 13 residues long. CDR1 is MGHDK, CDR2 SYGVNS, per germline. The V segment lost 3 bases and the J segment 6 bases; nucleotides outside the gene matches: 4. CDR3 in amino acids: CASSETGINGYTF. The DNA of the CDR3 is TGTGCCAGCAGTGAGACAGGGATCAATGGCTACACCTTC.

The V call is TRBV15, the J call TRBJ2-2; 7 bases match TRBD2. The CDR3 is made up of 17 amino acids. Germline CDR1 LNHNV, CDR2 YYDKDF (reference sequence). The V and J ends lost 3 bases and 1 base, in that order; junction bases with no gene match: 8. CDR3: CATSRSIGEGNTGELFF. The CDR3 bases are TGTGCCACCAGCAGGTCCATTGGGGAGGGGAACACCGGGGAGCTGTTTTTT.

This clone was seen just once. The J gene is TRBJ2-2, the V gene TRBV7-2; 9 bases are shared with TRBD1. CDR3 length equals 15 residues. Trimming cost V 3 bases and J 4 bases; bases outside gene matches: 3. Germline V gives CDR1 SGHTA, CDR2 FQGNSA. The CDR3: CASSFGTGFTGELFF. CDR3 nucleotides: TGTGCCAGCAGCTTCGGGACAGGGTTCACCGGGGAGCTGTTTTTT.

The rearrangement links TRBV30 to TRBJ2-1; possibly TRBD2 for D (5 bases). The CDR3 has 16 amino acids. Germline V gives CDR1 GTSNPN, CDR2 SVGIG (reference sequence). V lost 0 bases to trimming and J lost 0 bases, with 12 bases between them. The CDR3 region is CAWSVLAVNSYNEQFF. For the CDR3, the DNA is TGTGCCTGGAGTGTTCTAGCTGTAAACTCCTACAATGAGCAGTTCTTC.

The chain uses TRBV9 and TRBJ2-7; 9 bases fit TRBD2. CDR3 size: 14 residues. Germline CDR1 is SGDLS and CDR2 is YYNGEE. V trimming: 4 bases; J trimming: 3 bases; junction bases outside the gene matches: 5. The CDR3 reads CASSTGLASYEQYF. CDR3 DNA: TGTGCCAGCAGCACCGGACTAGCGAGCTACGAGCAGTACTTC.

The gene calls are TRBV28 and TRBJ1-1; the D gene is possibly TRBD1 (6 bases). CDR1 MDHEN and CDR2 SYDVKM come from the germline V gene. V was trimmed by 3 bases and J by 4 bases, leaving 15 bases between them. The CDR3 extends over 15 amino acids. The chain's CDR3 is CASSFLGGAGTEAFF. DNA for the CDR3: TGTGCCAGCAGTTTTTTAGGGGGTGCTGGCACTGAAGCTTTCTTT.

J is TRBJ2-7 and V is TRBV4-1, with TRBD2 identical over 9 bases. CDR1 is MGHRA and CDR2 is YSYEKL in the germline V gene. The trim removed 4 bases at V and 1 base at J, leaving 8 bases unmatched. This CDR3 contains 16 residues. CDR3 in amino acids: CASSLSFSGSSYEQYF. The CDR3 DNA is TGCGCCAGCAGCCTGTCCTTTAGCGGGAGTTCCTACGAGCAGTACTTC.

The chain joins TRBV28 to TRBJ2-7, with D tentatively TRBD1 or TRBD2 (6 bases each). Germline V gene lookup returns CDR1 MDHEN and CDR2 SYDVKM. CDR3 size: 18 residues. V was cut by 2 bases and J by 3 bases, with 23 bases left in between. CDR3 region: CASSLEGGATLGNYEQYV. Here the CDR3 DNA reads TGTGCCAGCAGTTTAGAGGGGGGTGCGACTCTCGGTAACTACGAGCAGTACGTC.

This clone was detected only once. The J gene is TRBJ1-6, the V gene TRBV27; no reliable D call. Germline CDR1 MNHEY, CDR2 SMNVEV (reference sequence). The CDR3 loop spans 15 amino acids. Trimming took 4 bases from V and 0 from J, leaving 7 bases between them. This CDR3 reads CASSSGSSYNSPLHF. The CDR3 DNA follows: TGTGCCAGCAGTTCGGGGAGCTCCTATAATTCACCCCTCCACTTT.

This chain links TRBV28 with TRBJ2-3, with 11 bases aligning to TRBD2. Germline V gene sequence: CDR1 MDHEN, CDR2 SYDVKM. The junction had 9 bases not matched to a gene; V was cut back by 3 bases and J by 4 bases. The CDR3 covers 17 residues. The CDR3 region has the DNA TGTGCCAGCAGTTTCTTACTAGCGGGAGCAACGGCAGATACGCAGTATTTT. It translates to CASSFLLAGATADTQYF.

This chain joins TRBV5-6 and TRBJ2-4; 7 bases are shared with TRBD1. V shed 3 bases, J shed 8 bases, and the junction held 11 bases outside the gene matches. The CDR3 runs to 15 residues. CDR1 SGHDT and CDR2 YYEEEE come from the germline V gene. CDR3 amino acids: CASSSGTAREDIQYF. As DNA, the CDR3 is TGTGCCAGCAGCTCTGGGACAGCCCGAGAGGACATTCAGTACTTC.

This chain joins TRBV7-6 and TRBJ2-7; a weak D match, TRBD1 (5 bases). CDR1 and CDR2 (germline): SGHVS, FNYEAQ. V was shortened by 1 base and J by 6 bases, with 10 bases between the two germline ends. The CDR3 is made up of 13 amino acids. The CDR3 is CASSLDRNFEQYV. The DNA for the CDR3 is TGTGCCAGCAGCTTAGACAGGAACTTCGAGCAGTACGTC.

This clone was found a few times. The chain carries TRBV5-5 and TRBJ1-2; the D is unclear. The V and J ends lost 0 bases and 3 bases respectively, with 12 bases between them. This CDR3 region has 15 residues. Germline CDR1 reads SGHKS; CDR2 reads YYEKEE (reference sequence). CDR3 in DNA: TGTGCCAGCAGCTTGGACCGGGTGTCGGACTATGGCTACACCTTC. Protein product: CASSLDRVSDYGYTF.